The 26 T cell receptor beta chains in this list originate from one sample, sequenced in a study of response to subunit inactivated influenza vaccine. TCRdb passed the RT-PCR reads through MiXCR, listing each CDR3 protein once. Here the sample spans under 550,000 distinct CDR3 sequences, 6.5% to 8% being singletons. The sequencing here drew on PBMCs from blood, taken less than 30 months after vaccination. The receptors were gathered from a man aged 45 to 70 who received an inactivated influenza vaccine.

This clonotype was seen repeatedly, ten times or more. This chain uses TRBV6-2 or TRBV6-3 with TRBJ1-5; TRBD1 might be the D (6 bases). Germline CDR1 reads MNHEY; CDR2 reads SVGEGT. The CDR3 consists of 13 residues. V was trimmed by 5 bases and J by 6 bases, leaving 11 bases between them. CDR3 in DNA: TGTGCCAGCAGTGTCCCAGGGGCTCAGCCCCAGCATTTT. Amino acids: CASSVPGAQPQHF.

At least ten counts were recorded for this clonotype. The chain combines TRBV6-1 with TRBJ1-2; tentatively, D is TRBD1 (5 bases). The CDR3 totals 13 residues. Germline CDR1 is MNHNS and CDR2 is SASEGT. V gave up 6 bases and J gave up 8 bases, with 16 bases separating them. The CDR3 sequence is CASRSLGSGGYTF. The CDR3 region has the DNA TGTGCCAGCAGGAGTCTCGGGTCAGGGGGCTACACCTTC.

This clonotype was recorded a few times. The chain is built from TRBV18 and TRBJ2-1; the match to TRBD2 covers 7 bases. The CDR3 totals 16 residues. Trimming at V came to 6 bases and at J to 5 bases, leaving 13 bases not matched to a gene. Germline V gene data show CDR1 as KGHSH and CDR2 as LQKENI. This CDR3 is CASSPNAREVNNEQFF. In DNA form, the CDR3 reads TGTGCCAGCTCGCCTAACGCCCGGGAGGTGAACAATGAGCAGTTCTTC.

This clonotype showed up just a few times. The chain recombines TRBV2 with TRBJ1-4; D not certain. This CDR3 is built from 15 residues. Germline V gene sequence: CDR1 SNHLY, CDR2 FYNNEI. The germline V and J ends were trimmed by 5 bases and 4 bases, with 14 bases remaining between them. For the CDR3, the DNA is TGTGCCAGCAGTCCCATCACAGTACTTAATGAAAAACTGTTTTTT. Translation: CASSPITVLNEKLFF.

The chain combines TRBV7-8 with TRBJ2-7, with TRBD2 matching over 14 bases. Trimming at V came to 4 bases and at J to 3 bases, leaving 2 bases not matched to a gene. Germline V CDR1 and CDR2: SGHVS, FQNEAQ. The CDR3 length is 15 residues. The chain's CDR3 is CASSSTSGGDYEQYF. CDR3 DNA sequence: TGTGCCAGCAGCTCGACTAGCGGGGGGGACTACGAGCAGTACTTC.

This clonotype was seen at least ten times. The V and J genes are TRBV29-1 and TRBJ2-3; D not certain. V was clipped by 2 bases and J by 2 bases, with 2 bases between them. The CDR3 has 11 amino acids. Germline lookup yields CDR1 SQVTM and CDR2 ANQGSEA. The CDR3 DNA reads as TGCAGCGTTGAATACACAGATACGCAGTATTTT. Translating gives CSVEYTDTQYF.

This clonotype was seen only a few times. This CDR3 is CAWSGLGENIQYF. The CDR3 bases are TGTGCCTGGAGTGGTCTGGGGGAAAACATTCAGTACTTC. The genes are TRBV30 and TRBJ2-4; D assignment may be TRBD1 or TRBD2 (5 bases each). V was cut by 1 base and J by 5 bases, with 9 bases left in between. The CDR3 is made up of 13 amino acids. Germline values: CDR1 GTSNPN, CDR2 SVGIG (reference sequence).

This clonotype appeared many times. The chain is built from TRBV5-1 and TRBJ2-1; perhaps TRBD2 as D (6 bases). The CDR3 extends over 14 amino acids. V lost 3 bases, J lost 8 bases, and 15 bases lay in between. Germline CDR1 and CDR2: SGHRS and YFSETQ. CDR3 DNA: TGCGCCAGCAGCTCTGGCGGGGTCTTCGATGAGCAGTTCTTC. Protein sequence: CASSSGGVFDEQFF.

The table lists this clonotype with a few counts. DNA of the CDR3: TGTGCCAGCAGCTTAGACTCCGGGAGGGGTGATACGCAGTATTTT. Translating gives CASSLDSGRGDTQYF. The chain has TRBV7-8 and TRBJ2-3; 8 bases match TRBD2. Germline V gene lookup returns CDR1 SGHVS and CDR2 FQNEAQ. The V and J ends lost 1 base and 6 bases, in that order; junction bases with no gene match: 6. The CDR3 runs 15 residues.

This clonotype was seen a few times. The rearrangement links TRBV20-1 to TRBJ2-5; D is perhaps TRBD2 (6 bases). V lost 1 base to trimming and J lost 2 bases, with 17 bases between them. The CDR3 has 16 amino acids. Germline CDR1 is DFQATT and CDR2 is SNEGSKA (reference sequence). The CDR3 spells CSARGTWGRKQETQYF. CDR3 DNA sequence: TGCAGTGCTAGAGGGACTTGGGGGAGGAAACAAGAGACCCAGTACTTC.

This clonotype was observed a few times. The V call is TRBV7-9, the J call TRBJ1-3; maybe TRBD1 (5 bases). V was cut by 1 base and J by 0 bases, with 7 bases left in between. The CDR3 has 15 residues. Germline values: CDR1 SEHNR, CDR2 FQNEAQ (reference sequence). The chain's CDR3 is CASSLGTGSGNTIYF. Written as DNA, the CDR3 is TGTGCCAGCAGCTTAGGTACAGGCTCTGGAAACACCATATATTTT.

This clonotype has only a few counts. The chain couples TRBV4-2 to TRBJ1-1; perhaps TRBD1 as D (6 bases). V was cut by 6 bases and J by 4 bases, with 12 bases left in between. CDR1 is LGHNA, CDR2 YNFKEQ, per germline. The CDR3 is 13 amino acids. The CDR3 reads CASRLQGLTEAFF. The CDR3 DNA reads TGTGCCAGCAGGCTACAGGGACTCACTGAAGCTTTCTTT.

A few counts support this clonotype. J is TRBJ2-7 and V is TRBV20-1; 9 nucleotides agree with TRBD1. V shed 3 bases, J shed 3 bases, and the junction held 6 bases outside the gene matches. The germline CDR1 and CDR2 sequences are DFQATT and SNEGSKA (reference sequence). The CDR3 runs to 14 residues. The CDR3 loop reads CSASRGTGNYEQYF. CDR3 nucleotides: TGCAGTGCTAGTCGCGGGACAGGGAACTACGAGCAGTACTTC.

On this clonotype: A read error may explain this, as a much larger clone is one base away. The chain is built from TRBV7-9 and TRBJ2-2; D is unresolved. The V end lost 5 bases, the J end lost 7 bases, and 20 bases lay between the germline ends. Germline V gene lookup returns CDR1 SEHNR and CDR2 FQNEAQ (reference sequence). The CDR3 covers 16 residues. CDR3 nucleotide sequence: TGTGCCAGCAGCCTCAACCCGGCAATCCGAGTCGGGGAGCTGTTTTTT. This encodes CASSLNPAIRVGELFF.

This clonotype came up a few times. The J gene is TRBJ2-5, the V gene TRBV24-1; 11 bases map to TRBD2. Trimming took 5 bases from V and 2 from J; bases not matched to a gene: 6. Germline-derived CDR1 and CDR2 are KGHDR and SFDVKD. This CDR3 is 16 amino acids long. The CDR3 region is CATSAVTSGTQETQYF. For the CDR3, the DNA is TGTGCCACCAGTGCAGTGACTAGCGGGACACAAGAGACCCAGTACTTC.

The J gene is TRBJ2-2, the V gene TRBV3-1; no clear D. The CDR3 is made up of 15 amino acids. V lost 3 bases, J lost 1 base, and 9 bases lay in between. From germline, CDR1 is LGHDT and CDR2 YNNKEL (reference sequence). CDR3 protein: CASSHGEGNTGELFF. CDR3 DNA sequence: TGTGCCAGCAGCCATGGGGAAGGGAACACCGGGGAGCTGTTTTTT.

This clonotype was picked up many times. V and J are TRBV5-1 and TRBJ2-5, with D unclear. The CDR3 totals 12 residues. V lost 2 bases and J 5 bases, leaving 7 bases between the germline ends. Germline CDR1 is SGHRS and CDR2 is YFSETQ. The DNA of the CDR3 is TGCGCCAGCAGCTTCGTCGCGGAGACCCAGTACTTC. Translation: CASSFVAETQYF.

This clonotype occurred many times. This chain links TRBV7-9 with TRBJ1-4; D is possibly TRBD1 (5 bases). V shed 1 base and J shed 8 bases, with 14 bases lying between them. There are 15 residues in the CDR3. Germline V gives CDR1 SEHNR, CDR2 FQNEAQ (reference sequence). The chain's CDR3 is CASSLVGPKVEKLFF. As DNA, the CDR3 is TGTGCCAGCAGCTTAGTGGGACCCAAGGTGGAAAAACTGTTTTTT. Based on the CDR3 plus reference TRBV7-9 and TRBJ1-4, the full variable domain is DTGVSQNPRHKITKRGQNVTFRCDPISEHNRLYWYRQTLGQGPEFLTYFQNEAQLEKSRLLSDRFSAERPKGSFSTLEIQRTEQGDSAMYLCASSLVGPKVEKLFFGSGTQLSVL.

The chain couples TRBV23-1 to TRBJ1-5; D perhaps matches TRBD1 (6 bases). TRBV23-1 is identified as an open reading frame with a role that is uncertain. The CDR3 is 15 amino acids. The V gene lost 9 bases and the J gene lost 1 base, with 16 bases spanning the gap. The CDR3 DNA follows: TGCGCCAGTACTCCCAGGGGTCGGAGCAATCAGCCCCAGCATTTT. Protein: CASTPRGRSNQPQHF.

The V call is TRBV6-2 or TRBV6-3, the J call TRBJ2-7, with D tentatively TRBD1 (6 bases). The germline CDR1 and CDR2 sequences are MNHEY and SVGEGT. V was trimmed by 7 bases and J by 3 bases, leaving 19 bases between them. The CDR3 is made up of 15 amino acids. DNA for the CDR3: TGTGCCAGCATCAAATCGGCAGGGGAGAACTACGAGCAGTACTTC. It codes for CASIKSAGENYEQYF.

This clonotype was counted many times. V is TRBV5-1 and J is TRBJ2-3; D is perhaps TRBD2 (7 bases). The germline V gene has CDR1 SGHRS and CDR2 YFSETQ. The V and J ends lost 4 bases and 3 bases respectively, with 12 bases between them. The CDR3 has 14 amino acids. The CDR3 nucleotides are TGCGCCAGCAGCCCCAAGGGGGGGACAGATACGCAGTATTTT. It specifies CASSPKGGTDTQYF.

The table lists this clonotype with a few counts. This chain connects TRBV11-2 to TRBJ2-1; D gene unclear. This CDR3 has 11 amino acids. CDR1 and CDR2 (germline): SGHAT, FQNNGV. Trimming removed 5 bases from V and 8 bases from J, with 7 bases in between. The CDR3 loop is CASSPSYEQFF. For the CDR3, the DNA is TGTGCCAGCAGCCCGTCTTATGAGCAGTTCTTC.

This clonotype was found many times. The chain recombines TRBV12-3 or TRBV12-4 with TRBJ2-1; no firm D call. Trimming left V 2 bases short and J 9 bases short, with 2 bases between. The CDR3 is made up of 10 amino acids. The CDR3 protein is CASSLLEQFF. In DNA, the CDR3 is TGTGCCAGCAGTTTACTTGAGCAGTTCTTC.

This clonotype was seen only once. The chain couples TRBV14 to TRBJ1-5; D is uncertain. Germline V gene sequence: CDR1 SGHDN, CDR2 FVKESK. The CDR3 spans 17 residues. The germline V and J ends were trimmed by 3 bases and 2 bases, with 17 bases remaining between them. CDR3 nucleotides: TGTGCCAGCAGCCACAAGAATGAAAGGTATTGCAATCAGCCCCAGCATTTT. Protein sequence: CASSHKNERYCNQPQHF.

The table lists this clonotype with a few counts. V and J are TRBV7-9 and TRBJ1-4; D gene uncertain. There are 16 residues in the CDR3. The V end was cut by 3 bases, the J end by 4 bases, with 15 bases between. The germline V gene encodes CDR1 SEHNR and CDR2 FQNEAQ (reference sequence). CDR3 nucleotides: TGTGCCAGCAGCTTGCGAAGGGCTAGAGTTAATGAAAAACTGTTTTTT. Protein: CASSLRRARVNEKLFF.

This clonotype has at least ten counts. J is TRBJ2-1 and V is TRBV20-1, with a tentative D call TRBD2 (5 bases). The CDR3 runs 17 residues. V lost 4 bases to trimming and J lost 0 bases, with 19 bases between them. Germline V CDR1 and CDR2: DFQATT, SNEGSKA (reference sequence). The CDR3 DNA follows: TGCAGTGCTACGGACCCGCTAGCTGCGAGCTCCTACAATGAGCAGTTCTTC. Translation gives CSATDPLAASSYNEQFF.